The T cell receptor (beta chain) under discussion was sequenced for a study of T cells in localized non-small cell lung cancer. General study points: In adjacent lung appeared a median around 54 of the top 100 tumor clones. Uninvolved adjacent lung had more T cell clonality than any other tissue, topping tumor. Because researchers sequenced only one region of the tumor, heterogeneity is still possible.

Regarding this clone: Antigen unknown.

The length of the CDR3 is 18 residues. Trimming took off 2 bases at V and 0 bases at J, with 21 bases between the two ends. The V gene's germline CDR1 is GTSNPN and CDR2 SVGIG (reference sequence). The assay was immunoSEQ multiplex PCR, and TCRdb's table has in-frame clones only and misses some. The repertoire holds roughly 24,000 clones, with approximately 90% as singletons. The rearrangement uses TRBV30 and TRBJ2-3; tentative D call: TRBD1 (6 bases). The TCR sequence derives from an older female donor with stage II squamous cell lung carcinoma. Sequencing used peripheral blood, obtained before any cancer treatment. CDR3 coding DNA: TGTGCCTGGAGTAGCCCCCACTTTGGGGGCGAGAGCACAGATACGCAGTATTTT. It yields the protein CAWSSPHFGGESTDTQYF.